Following are 27 T cell receptor beta chains from one sample sequenced in a study of vaccination and CD4 T cells after COVID-19. Their target antigens are unknown. Cultured CD4+ T-cell DNA underwent Oncomine TCR Beta short-read sequencing. Using its own MiXCR run on the PCR reads, TCRdb lists one record per CDR3 protein. The sample carries under 30,000 distinct CDR3 sequences, approximately 40% recorded once. Noted time point: late sampling 161 to 241 days after vaccination in a few convalescent patients. Noted treatment: roughly 10-day PBMC culture with coronavirus spike peptide pools or control peptides (ViraFEST assay). Sequencing was performed on CD4+ T cells from blood, cultured in vitro, taken about 7 months after SARS-CoV-2 vaccination. These receptors all stem from a human donor who had recovered from COVID-19.

This clonotype has just a few counts. V and J are TRBV20-1 and TRBJ1-1; D is ambiguous. The V end lost 0 bases, the J end lost 2 bases, and 7 bases lay between the germline ends. This CDR3 has 13 amino acids. In germline, CDR1 is DFQATT, CDR2 SNEGSKA (reference sequence). DNA of the CDR3: TGCAGTGCTAGAGATTATTTAAACACTGAAGCTTTCTTT. It specifies CSARDYLNTEAFF.

The chain joins TRBV20-1 to TRBJ2-5, with TRBD2 identical over 7 bases. Germline CDR1 and CDR2: DFQATT and SNEGSKA (reference sequence). This CDR3 comprises 14 residues. V lost 3 bases and J lost 5; bases outside the gene matches: 9. CDR3 sequence (DNA): TGCAGTGCTAGCCCCGGGACTAATCTCGAGACCCAGTACTTC. It translates to CSASPGTNLETQYF.

The V and J genes are TRBV20-1 and TRBJ1-2, with 8 bases aligning to TRBD1. This CDR3 has 15 residues. Germline lookup yields CDR1 DFQATT and CDR2 SNEGSKA (reference sequence). The trim removed 0 bases at V and 2 bases at J, leaving 5 bases unmatched. DNA of the CDR3: TGCAGTGCTAGAGATAACGCAGGGGGCAACTATGGCTACACCTTC. Protein: CSARDNAGGNYGYTF.

The chain carries TRBV7-9 and TRBJ2-7, with TRBD2 matching 7 bases. Germline CDR1 and CDR2: SEHNR and FQNEAQ (reference sequence). Trimming removed 0 bases from V and 5 bases from J; junction bases left unmatched: 13. There are 17 residues in the CDR3. CDR3 nucleotide sequence: TGTGCCAGCAGCTTAGCTTTGGGCGGGAGAGGGAAAAACGAGCAGTACTTC. Translated, it gives CASSLALGGRGKNEQYF.

J is TRBJ2-7 and V is TRBV7-8; D is uncertain. Germline assignment: CDR1 SGHVS and CDR2 FQNEAQ. This CDR3 comprises 13 residues. Between the trimmed V and J ends, which lost 6 bases and 2 bases, there was a span of 11 bases. The CDR3 nucleotides are TGTGCCAGCAGGGCCACAGCAACCTACGAGCAGTACTTC. This sequence encodes CASRATATYEQYF.

This rearrangement joins TRBV7-9 to TRBJ2-1; 15 bases match TRBD2. The V segment lost 6 bases and the J segment 10 bases; nucleotides outside the gene matches: 7. The germline gives CDR1 SEHNR, CDR2 FQNEAQ (reference sequence). The CDR3 totals 15 residues. CDR3 loop: CASSYTGTSGGEQFF. As DNA, the CDR3 is TGTGCCAGCAGTTACACCGGGACTAGCGGGGGGGAGCAGTTCTTC.

This clonotype is classed as medium-sized. This sequence joins TRBV6-1 and TRBJ2-7, with 7 bases that match TRBD1. V lost 7 bases to trimming and J lost 3 bases; unmatched junction nucleotides: 9. Germline CDR1 reads MNHNS; CDR2 reads SASEGT. This CDR3 is 14 amino acids long. This CDR3 reads CASTSRTGDYEQYF. The DNA for the CDR3 is TGTGCCAGCACTTCCCGGACAGGCGACTACGAGCAGTACTTC.

This clonotype appeared a few times. V gene TRBV7-2 combines with J gene TRBJ1-2; D is possibly TRBD1 (6 bases). Germline assignment: CDR1 SGHTA and CDR2 FQGNSA. V was clipped by 5 bases and J by 4 bases, with 14 bases between them. CDR3 length: 14 amino acids. DNA of the CDR3: TGTGCCAGCAGCCGAGGGGGGGAGGGCTATGGCTACACCTTC. It is translated as CASSRGGEGYGYTF. The full variable domain, in which reference TRBV7-2 and TRBJ1-2 provide the parts outside the CDR3, is GAGVSQSPSNKVTEKGKDVELRCDPISGHTALYWYRQSLGQGLEFLIYFQGNSAPDKSGLPSDRFSAERTGGSVSTLTIQRTQQEDSAVYLCASSRGGEGYGYTFGSGTRLTVV.

The chain has TRBV19 and TRBJ1-2; tentatively, D is TRBD1 (5 bases). This CDR3 contains 15 residues. V gave up 7 bases and J gave up 0 bases, with 15 bases separating them. Germline CDR1 and CDR2: LNHDA and SQIVND (reference sequence). In DNA form, the CDR3 reads TGTGCCAGTACGGGGGAACAGGTTACTAACTATGGCTACACCTTC. This gives the protein CASTGEQVTNYGYTF.

This chain joins TRBV2 and TRBJ2-1, with a tentative D call TRBD2 (5 bases). CDR1 and CDR2 (germline): SNHLY, FYNNEI. V lost 0 bases to trimming and J lost 6 bases, with 12 bases between them. This CDR3 region has 15 residues. The CDR3 sequence is CASSEALRGPNEQFF. CDR3 DNA sequence: TGTGCCAGCAGTGAAGCGCTTCGGGGTCCCAATGAGCAGTTCTTC.

The rearrangement uses TRBV7-6 and TRBJ2-6; D not resolved. The CDR3 contains 15 residues. The germline CDR1 and CDR2 sequences are SGHVS and FNYEAQ. Trimming removed 6 bases from V and 0 bases from J, with 9 bases in between. CDR3 sequence reads: CASSQKSSGANVLTF. For the CDR3, the DNA is TGTGCCAGCAGTCAGAAGAGCTCTGGGGCCAACGTCCTGACTTTC.

The chain links TRBV20-1 to TRBJ2-1; no clear D. Germline V CDR1 and CDR2: DFQATT, SNEGSKA (reference sequence). This CDR3 has 14 residues. The ends were cut back, 3 bases at V and 3 bases at J, with 12 bases in the middle. For the CDR3, the DNA is TGCAGTGCTAGGGTCTACCAAGACTACAATGAGCAGTTCTTC. Residues: CSARVYQDYNEQFF.

The chain carries TRBV20-1 and TRBJ2-7, with D unclear. Deletions cut 6 bases from V and 6 bases from J, with 24 bases between. The CDR3 length is 15 residues. Looked up from germline, CDR1 is DFQATT and CDR2 is SNEGSKA (reference sequence). The chain's CDR3 is CSANNPPVSVSEQYF. The CDR3 DNA is TGCAGTGCCAATAACCCGCCCGTTTCGGTTTCCGAGCAGTACTTC.

V and J are TRBV19 and TRBJ2-5, with 9 bases identical to TRBD2. The germline CDR1 and CDR2 sequences are LNHDA and SQIVND (reference sequence). J gave up 1 base and V 4 bases, and 4 bases lay outside the gene matches. The CDR3 runs to 15 residues. CDR3: CASSSSGSRQETQYF. The CDR3 DNA is TGTGCCAGTAGTAGTAGCGGGAGCCGCCAAGAGACCCAGTACTTC. The full variable domain, in which reference TRBV19 and TRBJ2-5 provide the parts outside the CDR3, is DGGITQSPKYLFRKEGQNVTLSCEQNLNHDAMYWYRQDPGQGLRLIYYSQIVNDFQKGDIAEGYSVSREKKESFPLTVTSAQKNPTAFYLCASSSSGSRQETQYFGPGTRLLVL.

This clonotype was observed a handful of times. Written as DNA, the CDR3 is TGCAGTGCTAGACCCCTTAGACTAGCGGGAGGGCCGGGTAGGGAGCAGTTCTTC. Encoded protein: CSARPLRLAGGPGREQFF. The J gene is TRBJ2-1, the V gene TRBV20-1; 14 bases map to TRBD2. The germline gives CDR1 DFQATT, CDR2 SNEGSKA (reference sequence). The CDR3 runs to 18 residues. Trimming at V came to 2 bases and at J to 10 bases, leaving 16 bases not matched to a gene.

The genes are TRBV27 and TRBJ1-5; D is uncertain. The V end was cut by 0 bases, the J end by 10 bases, with 10 bases between. From germline, CDR1 is MNHEY and CDR2 SMNVEV (reference sequence). The CDR3 totals 13 residues. The CDR3, as DNA: TGTGCCAGCAGTTTATCTGGGCCGTATCCCCAGCATTTT. It encodes CASSLSGPYPQHF.

V usage is TRBV15 and J usage is TRBJ1-3, with no clear D. The CDR3 sequence is 15 residues long. V lost 1 base and J 0 bases, leaving 7 bases between the germline ends. Germline CDR1 is LNHNV and CDR2 is YYDKDF (reference sequence). CDR3: CATSRAQNSGNTIYF. The CDR3 DNA reads TGTGCCACCAGCAGAGCCCAAAACTCTGGAAACACCATATATTTT.

This clonotype has only a few counts. The chain recombines TRBV28 with TRBJ2-3; the D gene is possibly TRBD1 (5 bases). The CDR3 totals 13 residues. In germline, CDR1 is MDHEN, CDR2 SYDVKM. Trimming shortened V by 5 bases and J by 5 bases, and 11 bases separated the two germline ends. The chain's CDR3 is CASSKVREDTQYF. The DNA for the CDR3 is TGTGCCAGCAGTAAGGTCAGGGAAGATACGCAGTATTTT.

This clonotype was seen a few times. The chain uses TRBV20-1 and TRBJ2-3; 7 bases match TRBD2. CDR3 length equals 12 residues. Germline V gives CDR1 DFQATT, CDR2 SNEGSKA (reference sequence). V shed 3 bases and J 10 bases; nucleotides not matched to a gene: 7. In DNA, the CDR3 is TGCAGTGCTAGTCTAGGGAGGGGATCGCAGTATTTT. It translates to CSASLGRGSQYF.

This clonotype turned up a few times. V usage is TRBV15 and J usage is TRBJ2-1, with 9 nucleotides matching TRBD1. The CDR3 runs to 17 residues. CDR1 and CDR2 from the germline V gene are LNHNV and YYDKDF (reference sequence). V lost 2 bases and J lost 8; bases outside the gene matches: 13. Here the CDR3 DNA reads TGTGCCACCAGCAGACTGGGAGCGGGGACAGGGAGAGATGAGCAGTTCTTC. Translating it yields CATSRLGAGTGRDEQFF.

The rearrangement links TRBV20-1 to TRBJ1-5; 9 bases are a match to TRBD1. J was trimmed by 2 bases and V by 1 base; bases with no gene match: 3. The germline V gene has CDR1 DFQATT and CDR2 SNEGSKA (reference sequence). The CDR3 is 15 amino acids. The chain's CDR3 is CSARGTGEGNQPQHF. The CDR3 nucleotides are TGCAGTGCTAGAGGGACAGGGGAAGGCAATCAGCCCCAGCATTTT.

The gene calls are TRBV10-1 and TRBJ2-1; no firm D call. Trimming shortened V by 5 bases and J by 0 bases, and 8 bases separated the two germline ends. Germline assignment: CDR1 WNHNN and CDR2 SYGVQD (reference sequence). The CDR3 covers 14 residues. CDR3 loop: CASSRTSSYNEQFF. For the CDR3, the DNA is TGCGCCAGCAGTCGGACGAGCTCCTACAATGAGCAGTTCTTC.

The V call is TRBV2, the J call TRBJ2-5, with D possibly called TRBD1 or TRBD2 (5 bases each). The V end lost 7 bases, the J end lost 4 bases, and 13 bases lay between the germline ends. The CDR3 is 13 residues long. From germline, CDR1 is SNHLY and CDR2 FYNNEI. CDR3 protein: CASTDEGPETQYF. In DNA form, the CDR3 reads TGTGCCAGCACCGACGAGGGGCCAGAGACCCAGTACTTC.

This clonotype is deemed medium-sized (0.01 to 0.1%). V is TRBV7-2 and J is TRBJ2-5; D is uncertain. The CDR3 runs 13 residues. Germline CDR1 SGHTA, CDR2 FQGNSA. V was trimmed by 5 bases and J by 7 bases, leaving 14 bases between them. The CDR3 nucleotides are TGTGCCAGCAGCCCTTTGGCGGTTGTGACCCAGTACTTC. It codes for CASSPLAVVTQYF.

The CDR3 reads CSAPRPAAIYEQYF. CDR3 nucleotide sequence: TGCAGTGCCCCACGACCCGCCGCTATCTACGAGCAGTACTTC. This chain links TRBV20-1 with TRBJ2-7; D uncertain. The V end lost 6 bases, the J end lost 3 bases, and 18 bases lay between the germline ends. Germline CDR1 is DFQATT and CDR2 is SNEGSKA (reference sequence). The CDR3 covers 14 residues.

The rearrangement links TRBV7-6 to TRBJ2-1, with D tentatively TRBD2 (5 bases). CDR1 is SGHVS, CDR2 FNYEAQ, per germline. The ends were cut back, 8 bases at V and 3 bases at J, with 5 bases in the middle. The CDR3 spans 11 residues. This CDR3 reads CASGLYNEQFF. DNA for the CDR3: TGTGCCAGCGGACTCTACAATGAGCAGTTCTTC. The full variable domain, with the rest looked up from reference TRBV7-6 and TRBJ2-1, is GAGVSQSPRYKVTKRGQDVALRCDPISGHVSLYWYRQALGQGPEFLTYFNYEAQQDKSGLPNDRFSAERPEGSISTLTIQRTEQRDSAMYRCASGLYNEQFFGPGTRLTVL.

The chain carries TRBV20-1 and TRBJ2-5; 8 nucleotides line up with TRBD2. This CDR3 contains 15 residues. The V gene's germline CDR1 is DFQATT and CDR2 SNEGSKA (reference sequence). The V and J ends lost 0 bases and 6 bases, in that order; junction bases with no gene match: 9. The CDR3 region has the DNA TGCAGTGCTAGAGATCCAGCGGGAGCGGGCCAGACCCAGTACTTC. Its protein product is CSARDPAGAGQTQYF.